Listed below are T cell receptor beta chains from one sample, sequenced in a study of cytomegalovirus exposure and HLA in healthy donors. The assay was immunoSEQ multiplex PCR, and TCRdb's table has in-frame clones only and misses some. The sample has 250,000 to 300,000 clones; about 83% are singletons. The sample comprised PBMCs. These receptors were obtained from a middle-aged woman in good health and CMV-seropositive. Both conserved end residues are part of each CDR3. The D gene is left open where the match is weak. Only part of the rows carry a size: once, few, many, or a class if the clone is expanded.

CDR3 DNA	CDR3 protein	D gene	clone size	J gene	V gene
TGTGCCAGTAGTACTCTAGCGGGTCCCTCCTACGAGCAGTACTTC	CASSTLAGPSYEQYF	TRBD2	NA	TRBJ2-7	TRBV19
TGTGCCTGGAGTGTAAGACTAGCGGGAGTCTACGATACGCAGTATTTT	CAWSVRLAGVYDTQYF	TRBD2	once	TRBJ2-3	TRBV30
TGTGCCAGCAGTTTTGGCGGGAGGGCCAATGAGCAGTTCTTC	CASSFGGRANEQFF	TRBD2	once	TRBJ2-1	TRBV6-5
TGTGCCAGCAGCCACGACAACTACAATGAGCAGTTCTTC	CASSHDNYNEQFF	NA	once	TRBJ2-1	TRBV5-6
TGTGCCTGGAGTACCGGACTAGCGGGAACCGGGGAGCTGTTTTTT	CAWSTGLAGTGELFF	TRBD2	NA	TRBJ2-2	TRBV30
TGTGCCTGGAGTGTCTCATTCGGGACAGGGGCCTCCAAAAACAGTCAGTACTTC	CAWSVSFGTGASKNSQYF	TRBD1	once	TRBJ2-4	TRBV30
TGTGCCAGCTCACCTGGGACTAGCGGGGTAGACCAGTTCTTC	CASSPGTSGVDQFF	TRBD2	NA	TRBJ2-1	TRBV18
TGTGCCAGCAGGGCGGACAGCCCTAATGAAAAACTGTTTTTT	CASRADSPNEKLFF	NA	NA	TRBJ1-4	TRBV2
TGTGCCAGCAGCTTGGAAAGCCCGAACACCGGGGAGCTGTTTTTT	CASSLESPNTGELFF	NA	NA	TRBJ2-2	TRBV5-6
TGTGCCAGCCACAGGGTTTCAATGCGGGAGACTTATAGCAATCAGCCCCAGCATTTT	CASHRVSMRETYSNQPQHF	NA	NA	TRBJ1-5	TRBV21-1
TGCGCCAGCAGCTTTAGTACAGTGACCTCTGGAAACACCATATATTTT	CASSFSTVTSGNTIYF	NA	NA	TRBJ1-3	TRBV5-1
TGTGCCAGCAGCTATTCTCTGGCGGGAGGGCCTAACGAGCAGTACTTC	CASSYSLAGGPNEQYF	TRBD2	NA	TRBJ2-7	TRBV27
TGTGCCAGCAGCGCCACAGGGTCGAGCACTGAAGCTTTCTTT	CASSATGSSTEAFF	NA	NA	TRBJ1-1	TRBV4-2
TGTGCCAGCAGTTTCGTATCAGGAACGTACACTGAAGCTTTCTTT	CASSFVSGTYTEAFF	NA	NA	TRBJ1-1	TRBV5-6
TGTGCCAGCAGTCCCTCCGGACTCACCCCCCTCGAGCAGTACTTC	CASSPSGLTPLEQYF	NA	NA	TRBJ2-7	TRBV27
TGTGCCAGTAGTACCGGGACAGGGAGCTACGAGCAGTACTTC	CASSTGTGSYEQYF	TRBD1	NA	TRBJ2-7	TRBV19
TGTGCTAGTGGTTCCCTTACAGGGTTCGGGCAGTACTTC	CASGSLTGFGQYF	NA	NA	TRBJ2-7	TRBV12-5
TGTGCCAGCTCCGATGGGGGGGGCTCCTACGAGCAGTACTTC	CASSDGGGSYEQYF	TRBD2	once	TRBJ2-7	TRBV7-2
TGTGCCAGCAGCTCCTATCTTGGAGAGGGTATTGAAGCTTTCTTT	CASSSYLGEGIEAFF	NA	NA	TRBJ1-1	TRBV28
TGTGCCAGTAGCCCTCTGACAGGGGCAGGAGCTGAAGCTTTCTTT	CASSPLTGAGAEAFF	TRBD1	few	TRBJ1-1	TRBV19
TGTGCCAGCAGCTCCCAGGGAAACTATGGCTACACCTTC	CASSSQGNYGYTF	NA	NA	TRBJ1-2	TRBV5-5
TGTGCCACGACTAGCGGGAGGGCGACGGGCGAGCAGTACTTC	CATTSGRATGEQYF	TRBD2	once	TRBJ2-7	TRBV27
TGTGCCAGCAGGTCGGGACAGGGCTACGAGCAGTACTTC	CASRSGQGYEQYF	TRBD1	NA	TRBJ2-7	TRBV6-5
TGTGCCAGCAGTTTACCATACACCGGGGAGCTGTTTTTT	CASSLPYTGELFF	NA	NA	TRBJ2-2	TRBV28
TGTGCCAGCAGTTACGGGGACAGGGCGATGGGTACGCAGTATTTT	CASSYGDRAMGTQYF	TRBD1	NA	TRBJ2-3	TRBV6-6
TGTGCCAGCAGCTTAGTCGGCGGGTTCTCCTACAATGAGCAGTTCTTC	CASSLVGGFSYNEQFF	NA	NA	TRBJ2-1	TRBV7-2
TGTGCCAGCAGTTACTCAGGGGTCTACGAGCAGTACTTC	CASSYSGVYEQYF	NA	NA	TRBJ2-7	TRBV6-5
TGCGCCAGCAGCGAGGAACCCTATGGCTACACCTTC	CASSEEPYGYTF	NA	NA	TRBJ1-2	TRBV6-1
TGTGCCAGCAGCCCCTTTAATCAGCCCCAGCATTTT	CASSPFNQPQHF	NA	NA	TRBJ1-5	TRBV7-2
TGTGCCAGCAGCCTTATCCGACTAGCGGGAGGTATCGAGACCCAGTACTTC	CASSLIRLAGGIETQYF	TRBD2	NA	TRBJ2-5	TRBV7-9
TGTGCCAGCAGTTTAGTCCCTCTAGCGCAAATCTCCGAGCAGTACTTC	CASSLVPLAQISEQYF	NA	NA	TRBJ2-7	TRBV28
TGTGCCAGCAGCTACAGACTAGCGGTTTCCTACGAGCAGTACTTC	CASSYRLAVSYEQYF	TRBD2	NA	TRBJ2-7	TRBV28
TGTGCCAGTAGTACTTCGACAGGGGTTAGGAACTATGGCTACACCTTC	CASSTSTGVRNYGYTF	TRBD1	NA	TRBJ1-2	TRBV19
TGCGCCAGCAGCCAAGAGACCGGGTGGACAGGGTCCTACGAGCAGTACTTC	CASSQETGWTGSYEQYF	TRBD1	NA	TRBJ2-7	TRBV4-3
TGTGCCAGCAGTTACGGCAGGGAATACGAGCAGTACTTC	CASSYGREYEQYF	NA	NA	TRBJ2-7	TRBV6-5
TGTGCCAGCAGCTCCGGCTCCTACGAGCAGTACTTC	CASSSGSYEQYF	NA	NA	TRBJ2-7	TRBV6-5
TGCGCCAGCAGCCAAGTTTCGGAGGTCGGAACTGAAGCTTTCTTT	CASSQVSEVGTEAFF	NA	NA	TRBJ1-1	TRBV4-1
TGTGCCAGCAGTTTAATAGCGAGTTCCTACAATGAGCAGTTCTTC	CASSLIASSYNEQFF	NA	NA	TRBJ2-1	TRBV27
TGTGCCTGGAGTGTTACATATAATGAGCAGTTCTTC	CAWSVTYNEQFF	NA	once	TRBJ2-1	TRBV30
TGTGCCAGTATTAACTGGCCTACAGGGGCCGGGGAGCTGTTTTTT	CASINWPTGAGELFF	TRBD1	NA	TRBJ2-2	TRBV19
TGCAGCGTACGGGTCTCCTACAATGAGCAGTTCTTC	CSVRVSYNEQFF	NA	NA	TRBJ2-1	TRBV29-1
TGTGCCAGCAGTTTATCTTCTAGCGGTTACAGCTCCTACGAGCAGTACTTC	CASSLSSSGYSSYEQYF	TRBD2	NA	TRBJ2-7	TRBV27
TGTGCCAGCAAAGGCGGTTCCTACAATGAGCAGTTCTTC	CASKGGSYNEQFF	NA	NA	TRBJ2-1	TRBV2
TGTGCCAGCAGCTTAGACCTTAGCGGAGTCGAGCAGTACTTC	CASSLDLSGVEQYF	NA	NA	TRBJ2-7	TRBV7-8
TGTGCCAGCAGCCGGTCGACAGGAGCGGGGGATGAGCAGTTCTTC	CASSRSTGAGDEQFF	TRBD2	NA	TRBJ2-1	TRBV7-3
TGTGCCATCAGTGAGGCCATTAGCGGGAGTACACCCTACGAGCAGTACTTC	CAISEAISGSTPYEQYF	TRBD2	NA	TRBJ2-7	TRBV10-3
TGTGCCAGCAGTGTCGGGACTACGAGAACATCCTACAATGAGCAGTTCTTC	CASSVGTTRTSYNEQFF	TRBD2	NA	TRBJ2-1	TRBV2
TGTGCCAGCAGTTACCCCTCCACAGGGGGCTACGAGCAGTACTTC	CASSYPSTGGYEQYF	TRBD1	NA	TRBJ2-7	TRBV6-5
TGCAGTCCGACAGGGAATTCACCCCTCCACTTT	CSPTGNSPLHF	TRBD1	NA	TRBJ1-6	TRBV20-1
TGTGCCAGCAGTGAAGACACCTATAGCAATCAGCCCCAGCATTTT	CASSEDTYSNQPQHF	NA	NA	TRBJ1-5	TRBV25-1
TGTGCCAGCAGCCGCACTCCGACAGGGGTCTCCTACGAGCAGTACTTC	CASSRTPTGVSYEQYF	TRBD1	NA	TRBJ2-7	TRBV27
TGTGCCAGCAGCGTAGCGACAGGCGAACCCTACGAGCAGTACTTC	CASSVATGEPYEQYF	NA	NA	TRBJ2-7	TRBV9
TGTGCCAGCAGGTTCGGGACACAGAACACCGGGGAGCTGTTTTTT	CASRFGTQNTGELFF	NA	NA	TRBJ2-2	TRBV6-1
TGTGCCAGCAGTGTTGACAGGGGTGACGAGCAGTACTTC	CASSVDRGDEQYF	TRBD1	NA	TRBJ2-7	TRBV6-1
TGCAGCGGAGAGCAGGGTTTTGAAGCTTTCTTT	CSGEQGFEAFF	NA	NA	TRBJ1-1	TRBV29-1
TGTGCCAGCAGTTTATCGGTCCCTCAGGCGGGAGGGATTTACAATGAGCAGTTCTTC	CASSLSVPQAGGIYNEQFF	TRBD2	NA	TRBJ2-1	TRBV27